Below are 19 T cell receptor beta chains sequenced from a single sample in a study of blood T cell repertoires in COVID-19. This table comes from immunoSEQ multiplex PCR, and its TCRdb copy is limited to in-frame clones, with some not included. Among roughly 260,000 clones listed, 86% were seen once. What was sequenced was peripheral blood. Receptor source: a man in his forties or fifties who had recovered from COVID-19.

This sequence joins TRBV6-2 or TRBV6-3 and TRBJ2-3, with TRBD2 as a possible D gene (5 bases). The CDR3 covers 15 residues. V dropped 3 bases and J dropped 5 bases, with 15 bases sitting between them. Germline V CDR1 and CDR2: MNHEY, SVGEGT. CDR3 sequence reads: CASSYTLARGDTQYF. As DNA, the CDR3 is TGTGCCAGCAGTTATACCCTAGCTCGTGGAGATACGCAGTATTTT.

The J gene is TRBJ1-2, the V gene TRBV6-2 or TRBV6-3; TRBD1 matches 7 bases. This CDR3 contains 16 residues. After removal of 2 bases from V and 4 bases from J, the junction contained 10 bases not matched to a gene. Germline V gives CDR1 MNHEY, CDR2 SVGEGT. CDR3 coding DNA: TGTGCCAGCAGTTACGGGGGACAGTCATACTTCTATGGCTACACCTTC. As protein: CASSYGGQSYFYGYTF.

This clone was recorded a few times. V is TRBV12-3 or TRBV12-4 and J is TRBJ2-7, with 7 nucleotides matching TRBD2. The V and J ends lost 7 bases and 5 bases, in that order; junction bases with no gene match: 8. The CDR3 runs 13 residues. CDR3 nucleotides: TGTGCCAGCAAGGTGCGGGGGTCGCACGAGCAGTACTTC. Translating it yields CASKVRGSHEQYF.

The chain combines TRBV11-1 with TRBJ1-1; D not certain. The ends were cut back, 1 base at V and 1 base at J, with 10 bases in the middle. The CDR3 is made up of 15 amino acids. CDR1 is SGHAT, CDR2 FQDESV, per germline (reference sequence). Written as DNA, the CDR3 is TGTGCCAGCAGCTTAGTATATGGAGAGAACACTGAAGCTTTCTTT. Protein product: CASSLVYGENTEAFF.

The gene calls are TRBV10-3 and TRBJ1-2; the D is unclear. The CDR3 consists of 13 residues. Trimming cost V 4 bases and J 4 bases, with 10 bases left between them. The V gene's germline CDR1 is ENHRY and CDR2 SYGVKD. CDR3 in DNA: TGTGCCATCAGTGGAGGTGCTGGCTATGGCTACACCTTC. Amino acids: CAISGGAGYGYTF.

The chain is built from TRBV6-6 and TRBJ1-4; no clear D. This CDR3 has 14 amino acids. V lost 7 bases, J lost 10 bases, and 19 bases lay in between. Germline V lookup: CDR1 MNHNY, CDR2 SVGAGI (reference sequence). The CDR3 nucleotides are TGTGCCAGCAACCCCCAGCTTCATAGCCCAAAACTGTTTTTT. Amino acid sequence: CASNPQLHSPKLFF.

CDR3 in DNA: TGTGCCAGTAGTACCCCCAGCGGGAGGAGACACACCGGGGAGCTGTTTTTT. Translation: CASSTPSGRRHTGELFF. The J gene is TRBJ2-2, the V gene TRBV19, with 9 positions matching TRBD2. Germline-derived CDR1 and CDR2 are LNHDA and SQIVND (reference sequence). CDR3 length equals 17 residues. Trimming at V came to 4 bases and at J to 3 bases, leaving 9 bases not matched to a gene.

The chain uses TRBV4-3 and TRBJ2-5; D is unresolved. V was trimmed by 2 bases and J by 8 bases, leaving 27 bases between them. Germline V gene data show CDR1 as LGHNA and CDR2 as YSLEER. CDR3 length: 18 residues. CDR3: CASSQCHLLRGLVFTQYF. CDR3 coding DNA: TGCGCCAGCAGCCAATGTCATCTGCTTCGTGGGCTTGTTTTTACCCAGTACTTC.

The V gene is TRBV28, the J gene TRBJ2-7; TRBD1 matches 7 bases. The junction had 1 base not matched to a gene; V was cut back by 2 bases and J by 3 bases. Germline CDR1 and CDR2: MDHEN and SYDVKM. The CDR3 extends over 13 amino acids. The CDR3 DNA reads as TGTGCCAGCAGTTTAGACAGGGACTACGAGCAGTACTTC. Its translation: CASSLDRDYEQYF.

V gene TRBV3-1 (or the pseudogene TRBV3-2) combines with J gene TRBJ2-2, with a tentative D call TRBD2 (5 bases). Deletions cut 6 bases from V and 2 bases from J, with 16 bases between. The CDR3 has 16 residues. The germline gives CDR1 LGHDT, CDR2 YNNKEL (reference sequence). Here the CDR3 reads CASRNLASRNTGELFF. The CDR3 DNA follows: TGTGCCAGCAGAAACCTCGCTAGCCGAAACACCGGGGAGCTGTTTTTT.

The rearrangement links TRBV5-1 to TRBJ1-2; possibly TRBD1 for D (5 bases). This CDR3 contains 15 residues. V dropped 0 bases and J dropped 8 bases, with 17 bases sitting between them. Germline CDR1 SGHRS, CDR2 YFSETQ. The CDR3 region is CASSLEVGAISGYTF. The CDR3, as DNA: TGCGCCAGCAGCTTGGAAGTAGGGGCGATATCGGGCTACACCTTC.

This chain connects TRBV27 to TRBJ1-1; no clear D gene. Germline V lookup: CDR1 MNHEY, CDR2 SMNVEV (reference sequence). Trimming removed 5 bases from V and 2 bases from J, with 9 bases in between. This CDR3 is built from 13 residues. CDR3 coding DNA: TGTGCCAGCAGTCAAATGAGAAACACTGAAGCTTTCTTT. It translates to CASSQMRNTEAFF.

This rearrangement joins TRBV27 to TRBJ1-2; the D gene is possibly TRBD1 (5 bases). CDR3 length equals 13 residues. The germline V gene has CDR1 MNHEY and CDR2 SMNVEV (reference sequence). Trimming took off 1 base at V and 3 bases at J, with 6 bases between the two ends. The CDR3 spells CASSLWGDYGYTF. As DNA, the CDR3 is TGTGCCAGCAGTTTATGGGGGGACTATGGCTACACCTTC.

The chain employs TRBV28 and TRBJ2-7; the match to TRBD1 covers 8 bases. CDR1 and CDR2 (germline): MDHEN, SYDVKM. Losses at the gene ends were 2 bases for V and 0 bases for J; bases not matched to a gene: 9. The CDR3 totals 17 residues. CDR3: CASSLPRQGSSSYEQYF. As DNA, the CDR3 is TGTGCCAGCAGTTTACCCCGACAGGGGTCAAGCTCCTACGAGCAGTACTTC.

The rearrangement joins TRBV5-1 to TRBJ1-2, with D tentatively TRBD1 (6 bases). Germline V lookup: CDR1 SGHRS, CDR2 YFSETQ. Trimming took 4 bases from V and 8 from J, leaving 18 bases between them. The CDR3 runs to 14 residues. CDR3 residues: CASSRKDSLGGYTF. The CDR3 bases are TGCGCCAGCAGCCGAAAGGACAGCCTGGGCGGCTACACCTTC.

This chain links TRBV7-9 with TRBJ1-4; 8 bases are shared with TRBD1. The V gene's germline CDR1 is SEHNR and CDR2 FQNEAQ (reference sequence). This CDR3 has 15 residues. V gave up 5 bases and J gave up 7 bases; unmatched junction bases: 9. The CDR3 DNA follows: TGTGCCAGCAGCCAGACCGGGACAGGCGGTGAAAAACTGTTTTTT. This codes for CASSQTGTGGEKLFF.

The chain uses TRBV23-1 and TRBJ2-4; TRBD2 is a possible D gene (6 bases). TRBV23-1 carries the ORF label, with uncertain function. Trimming removed 0 bases from V and 9 bases from J, with 36 bases in between. There are 22 residues in the CDR3. As DNA, the CDR3 is TGCGCCAGCAGTCAATCACTAAAAATTTCCCCACAACGGGAGCCGCGGGGTTGCATTCAGTACTTC. This translates into CASSQSLKISPQREPRGCIQYF.

The chain joins TRBV11-3 to TRBJ2-3; 9 bases agree with TRBD1. This CDR3 comprises 16 residues. Germline V gene lookup returns CDR1 SGHNT and CDR2 YENEEA. The V and J ends lost 0 bases and 6 bases, in that order; junction bases with no gene match: 7. The CDR3: CASSLDLTGGADTQYF. Here the CDR3 DNA reads TGTGCCAGCAGCTTAGACCTGACAGGGGGTGCGGATACGCAGTATTTT.

The chain has TRBV7-9 and TRBJ1-2; 11 positions match TRBD1. V dropped 7 bases and J dropped 7; count of bases not matched to a gene: 11. The CDR3 has 15 residues. Germline V gene lookup returns CDR1 SEHNR and CDR2 FQNEAQ (reference sequence). The CDR3 protein is CASMMIPGQGGGYTF. The CDR3 region has the DNA TGTGCCAGCATGATGATACCGGGACAGGGGGGTGGCTACACCTTC.